Shown below are 32 T cell receptor beta chains from a single sample sequenced in a study of response to subunit inactivated influenza vaccine. Each CDR3 protein gets one entry after TCRdb re-called the RT-PCR reads with MiXCR. The table records about 480,000 distinct CDR3 sequences, around 25% of them present only once. The sample here was CD4+ T cells sorted from PBMCs, taken roughly 5 days after vaccination. The receptors shown here come from a man between 50 and 59 years old who received an inactivated influenza vaccine.

This clonotype was counted a few times. The V and J genes are TRBV6-1 and TRBJ2-5; D may be TRBD1 or TRBD2 (5 bases each). Germline CDR1 is MNHNS and CDR2 is SASEGT. The length of the CDR3 is 13 residues. The ends were cut back, 6 bases at V and 1 base at J, with 9 bases in the middle. For the CDR3, the DNA is TGTGCCAGCAGCGGGACGCTCCAAGAGACCCAGTACTTC. Translating it yields CASSGTLQETQYF.

This clonotype was recorded a few times. The V and J genes are TRBV5-5 and TRBJ2-1; TRBD1 is a possible D gene (5 bases). Germline values: CDR1 SGHKS, CDR2 YYEKEE (reference sequence). V was shortened by 3 bases and J by 6 bases, with 16 bases between the two germline ends. The length of the CDR3 is 15 residues. The DNA of the CDR3 is TGTGCCAGCAGCTCGTCCCAGCAGGGTATCAATGAGCAGTTCTTC. Its translation: CASSSSQQGINEQFF.

The rearrangement links TRBV4-3 to TRBJ2-7, with 7 bases fitting TRBD1. Germline-derived CDR1 and CDR2 are LGHNA and YSLEER. This CDR3 has 15 residues. J was trimmed by 3 bases and V by 1 base; bases with no gene match: 6. The CDR3 nucleotides are TGCGCCAGCAGCCAAGGGCCAGGGACAGACTACGAGCAGTACTTC. Protein sequence: CASSQGPGTDYEQYF.

In its sample, this clonotype was seen a few times. The chain has TRBV7-2 and TRBJ2-3, with 8 bases lining up with TRBD2. The CDR3 runs to 17 residues. Germline CDR1 reads SGHTA; CDR2 reads FQGNSA. V lost 3 bases and J lost 2; bases outside the gene matches: 10. The CDR3 spells CASSLSFQRGTTDTQYF. CDR3 DNA sequence: TGTGCCAGCAGCTTGTCTTTTCAGCGGGGGACCACAGATACGCAGTATTTT.

With respect to this clonotype: The junction departs from germline at one end; a sequencing error may be responsible. The chain carries TRBV12-3 or TRBV12-4 and TRBJ1-5; D possibly corresponds to TRBD1 (6 bases). The CDR3 has 12 residues. CDR3: CASSYALTGQRF. DNA of the CDR3: TGTGCCAGCAGCTATGCTCTTACAGGACAGCGTTTT.

This clonotype was counted between two and nine times. The chain couples TRBV9 to TRBJ2-1, with 8 nucleotides matching TRBD2. The CDR3 spans 14 residues. Trimming at V came to 3 bases and at J to 9 bases, leaving 8 bases not matched to a gene. The germline CDR1 and CDR2 sequences are SGDLS and YYNGEE. The CDR3 loop is CASSAREGLSEQFF. CDR3 DNA: TGTGCCAGCAGCGCCCGGGAGGGCCTAAGTGAGCAGTTCTTC.

The J gene is TRBJ2-4, the V gene TRBV12-3 or TRBV12-4; 9 positions match TRBD1. This CDR3 has 14 amino acids. Trimming took 3 bases from V and 5 from J; bases not matched to a gene: 2. CDR3 nucleotide sequence: TGTGCCAGCAGTTTCACAGGGGGCGAAAACATTCAGTACTTC. This gives the protein CASSFTGGENIQYF.

This clonotype was counted a few times. The chain recombines TRBV5-1 with TRBJ2-5, with 14 positions matching TRBD2. Germline-derived CDR1 and CDR2 are SGHRS and YFSETQ. This CDR3 is built from 16 residues. V was pared by 4 bases and J by 5 bases, with 7 bases of the junction left unmatched. Here the CDR3 DNA reads TGCGCCAGCAGCCCCGGGACTAGCGGGAGACGGGAGACCCAGTACTTC. Translating it yields CASSPGTSGRRETQYF.

This clonotype was recorded at least ten times. The chain has TRBV7-8 and TRBJ2-5; 9 bases agree with TRBD2. The CDR3 has 14 residues. The junction had 6 bases not matched to a gene; V was cut back by 6 bases and J by 4 bases. The germline gives CDR1 SGHVS, CDR2 FQNEAQ. CDR3 amino acids: CASRLSGRSETQYF. DNA of the CDR3: TGTGCCAGCAGGCTTAGCGGGAGATCAGAGACCCAGTACTTC.

There are a few counts of this clonotype. CDR3: CASRPGGSGIPLHF. CDR3 bases: TGTGCCAGCCGACCCGGCGGCAGCGGGATTCCCCTCCACTTT. The gene calls are TRBV28 and TRBJ1-6; unclear D gene. The CDR3 has 14 amino acids. Germline CDR1 is MDHEN and CDR2 is SYDVKM. Deletions cut 8 bases from V and 13 bases from J, with 21 bases between.

In regard to this clonotype: Germline is not matched at one junction end, which may reflect a read error. This chain joins TRBV27 and TRBJ2-7, with D possibly matching TRBD1 (5 bases). CDR3 length: 15 amino acids. CDR1 is MNHEY, CDR2 SMNVEV, per germline (reference sequence). The chain's CDR3 is CASSLAWTSAYDQYF. CDR3 sequence (DNA): TGTGCCAGCAGTTTAGCGTGGACATCTGCGTACGATCAGTACTTC.

This clonotype has a handful of counts. The chain couples TRBV3-1 to TRBJ1-4, with 8 nucleotides matching TRBD1. V dropped 3 bases and J dropped 5; count of bases not matched to a gene: 5. CDR1 LGHDT and CDR2 YNNKEL come from the germline V gene (reference sequence). The CDR3 totals 15 residues. The CDR3 sequence is CASSQAGTGNEKLFF. The DNA for the CDR3 is TGTGCCAGCAGCCAGGCCGGGACAGGAAATGAAAAACTGTTTTTT.

This clonotype has a handful of counts. The CDR3 region is CAISEGGDRNQPQHF. The CDR3 coding sequence is TGTGCCATCAGTGAGGGCGGAGATCGCAATCAGCCCCAGCATTTT. The chain combines TRBV10-3 with TRBJ1-5, with D uncertain. CDR3 length equals 15 residues. The V and J ends lost 2 bases and 2 bases respectively, with 10 bases between them. Germline CDR1 and CDR2: ENHRY and SYGVKD.

This chain links TRBV12-3 or TRBV12-4 with TRBJ2-2; D might be TRBD1 (5 bases). The CDR3 runs 14 residues. V lost 3 bases, J lost 7 bases, and 12 bases lay in between. The CDR3 nucleotides are TGTGCCAGCAGTTTTTCCAGGGTAGGCGGGGAGCTGTTTTTT. Its translation: CASSFSRVGGELFF.

This clonotype was seen only a few times. This rearrangement joins TRBV10-3 to TRBJ2-7; D remains ambiguous. Trimming left V 5 bases short and J 2 bases short, with 7 bases between. Germline assignment: CDR1 ENHRY and CDR2 SYGVKD. The CDR3 has 12 amino acids. The CDR3 sequence is CAISSAPYEQYF. As DNA, the CDR3 is TGTGCCATCAGTTCTGCCCCCTACGAGCAGTACTTC.

J is TRBJ2-7 and V is TRBV10-3, with D maybe TRBD2 (5 bases). Germline V lookup: CDR1 ENHRY, CDR2 SYGVKD. The V gene lost 3 bases and the J gene lost 1 base, with 16 bases spanning the gap. The CDR3 is made up of 16 amino acids. The DNA of the CDR3 is TGTGCCATCAGTGACCCTCGCCCAAGAGGGTCCTACGAGCAGTACTTC. Protein sequence: CAISDPRPRGSYEQYF.

V is TRBV2 and J is TRBJ1-2; D is undetermined. The CDR3 has 13 residues. The V and J ends lost 2 bases and 5 bases respectively, with 9 bases between them. Germline CDR1 is SNHLY and CDR2 is FYNNEI. CDR3 nucleotides: TGTGCCAGCAGTGAACGCAGCCCGTATGGCTACACCTTC. It is translated as CASSERSPYGYTF.

Here the CDR3 reads CASTRNARGLTYEQYF. CDR3 bases: TGTGCCAGCACCCGAAACGCCAGGGGGCTAACCTACGAGCAGTACTTC. The rearrangement uses TRBV6-1 and TRBJ2-7; TRBD1 aligns across 8 bases. The junction had 13 bases not matched to a gene; V was cut back by 7 bases and J by 2 bases. The CDR3 runs to 16 residues. Germline values: CDR1 MNHNS, CDR2 SASEGT.

The V call is TRBV6-1, the J call TRBJ2-5, with D tentatively TRBD1 (6 bases). The V gene lost 6 bases and the J gene lost 7 bases, with 18 bases spanning the gap. In germline, CDR1 is MNHNS, CDR2 SASEGT. This CDR3 has 14 residues. CDR3 residues: CASSHGQPRGTQYF. The CDR3 region has the DNA TGTGCCAGCAGCCACGGACAGCCACGGGGGACCCAGTACTTC.

This clonotype was detected only a few times. This chain uses TRBV12-3 or TRBV12-4 with TRBJ2-3, with a weak D call TRBD2 (6 bases). With 5 bases removed from V and 7 bases from J, the gap between germline ends came to 19 bases. The CDR3 totals 15 residues. The CDR3 nucleotides are TGTGCCAGCAGTCTTCGACTAGTCAGCATTCATACGCAGTATTTT. Translating gives CASSLRLVSIHTQYF.

This clonotype showed up many times. J is TRBJ2-2 and V is TRBV29-1; TRBD1 matches at 8 bases. The CDR3 is 13 amino acids. Germline CDR1 reads SQVTM; CDR2 reads ANQGSEA. V lost 6 bases, J lost 4 bases, and 4 bases stayed unmatched. The CDR3: CSVRQGSTGELFF. The CDR3 DNA reads TGCAGCGTGCGACAGGGGTCCACCGGGGAGCTGTTTTTT.

V gene TRBV4-2 combines with J gene TRBJ2-7; D unclear. CDR3 length: 11 amino acids. V was shortened by 4 bases and J by 9 bases, with 10 bases between the two germline ends. Germline CDR1 reads LGHNA; CDR2 reads YNFKEQ. CDR3 region: CASSPGGGQYF. The DNA of the CDR3 is TGTGCCAGCAGCCCCGGCGGTGGGCAGTACTTC.

This clonotype was counted only a few times. The V gene is TRBV20-1, the J gene TRBJ2-1; D possibly matches TRBD1 or TRBD2 (5 bases each). Germline-derived CDR1 and CDR2 are DFQATT and SNEGSKA (reference sequence). The CDR3 sequence is 15 residues long. The V end lost 5 bases, the J end lost 4 bases, and 18 bases lay between the germline ends. CDR3 protein: CSAPTPGPSYNEQFF. The CDR3, as DNA: TGCAGTGCTCCTACACCGGGACCGTCGTACAATGAGCAGTTCTTC.

J is TRBJ2-2 and V is TRBV6-1, with D tentatively TRBD1 (5 bases). CDR1 and CDR2 (germline): MNHNS, SASEGT. The germline V and J ends were trimmed by 1 base and 6 bases, with 15 bases remaining between them. The length of the CDR3 is 16 residues. The CDR3 loop is CASSEERWTNSGELFF. For the CDR3, the DNA is TGTGCCAGCAGTGAAGAAAGATGGACAAACTCCGGGGAGCTGTTTTTT.

This clonotype occurred a few times. This chain links TRBV9 with TRBJ2-2; 8 bases are shared with TRBD1. The V segment lost 0 bases and the J segment 4 bases; nucleotides outside the gene matches: 2. There are 15 residues in the CDR3. The germline V gene has CDR1 SGDLS and CDR2 YYNGEE. The CDR3 sequence: CASSVETGATGELFF. CDR3 nucleotide sequence: TGTGCCAGCAGCGTAGAGACAGGGGCCACCGGGGAGCTGTTTTTT. The full variable domain, rest sourced from reference TRBV9 and TRBJ2-2, is DSGVTQTPKHLITATGQRVTLRCSPRSGDLSVYWYQQSLDQGLQFLIQYYNGEERAKGNILERFSAQQFPDLHSELNLSSLELGDSALYFCASSVETGATGELFFGEGSRLTVL.

This clonotype turned up a few times. The V gene is TRBV12-3 or TRBV12-4, the J gene TRBJ2-2, with D tentatively TRBD1 or TRBD2 (5 bases each). The CDR3 is made up of 15 amino acids. Trimming took 3 bases from V and 4 from J, leaving 12 bases between them. The CDR3 bases are TGTGCCAGCAGTTTCATCGGGGCGGGCACCGGGGAGCTGTTTTTT. The encoded protein is CASSFIGAGTGELFF.

A remark on this clonotype: Possible read error: a much larger clone is one base away. The chain joins TRBV11-1 to TRBJ2-4; 7 bases agree with TRBD2. From germline, CDR1 is SGHAT and CDR2 FQDESV (reference sequence). The CDR3 totals 17 residues. CDR3 protein: CACSLALVAGAKNIQYF. The CDR3 DNA sequence: TGTGCCTGCAGTTTAGCGCTGGTAGCGGGAGCCAAAAACATTCAGTACTTC.

This clonotype has more than one count but fewer than ten. This chain joins TRBV6-1 and TRBJ2-3; 8 bases agree with TRBD2. The germline V gene encodes CDR1 MNHNS and CDR2 SASEGT. After removal of 6 bases from V and 5 bases from J, the junction contained 13 bases not matched to a gene. This CDR3 has 16 residues. The CDR3 region has the DNA TGTGCCAGCAGGGGGGGTGTGGCGGGAGGTCAAGATACGCAGTATTTT. As protein: CASRGGVAGGQDTQYF.

The chain links TRBV7-3 to TRBJ2-5; D may be TRBD2 (6 bases). CDR3 size: 15 residues. The germline gives CDR1 SGHTA, CDR2 FQGTGA. Trimming took 0 bases from V and 4 from J, leaving 12 bases between them. The CDR3 DNA sequence: TGTGCCAGCAGCTTAACCCACAGGAGGGGAGAGACCCAGTACTTC. Amino acid sequence: CASSLTHRRGETQYF.

This chain links TRBV12-3 or TRBV12-4 with TRBJ2-1; D is perhaps TRBD2 (6 bases). This CDR3 has 14 amino acids. Trimming stripped 6 bases from V and 5 bases from J, with 14 bases between. This chain's CDR3 is CASSRSGGNNEQFF. CDR3 bases: TGTGCCAGCAGCCGCTCCGGGGGAAACAATGAGCAGTTCTTC.

This clonotype was seen more than once but under ten times. This sequence joins TRBV29-1 and TRBJ2-1, with TRBD1 matching 7 bases. Trimming cost V 3 bases and J 2 bases; bases outside gene matches: 7. Germline V gene data show CDR1 as SQVTM and CDR2 as ANQGSEA. This CDR3 region has 15 residues. This chain's CDR3 is CSVEDDRETYNEQFF. The CDR3 DNA sequence: TGCAGCGTTGAGGACGACAGGGAAACCTACAATGAGCAGTTCTTC.

On this clonotype itself: The CDR3 ends on some other residue instead of the conserved phenylalanine or tryptophan, so this is likely a read error. The CDR3 sequence: CASSASGRDMQYL. CDR3 nucleotides: TGTGCCAGCAGTGCTTCAGGGAGGGATATGCAGTATCTT. The chain combines TRBV6-4 with TRBJ2-3, with 7 nucleotides matching TRBD2. The CDR3 is 13 amino acids. Per the germline V gene, CDR1 is MRHNA and CDR2 is SNTAGT.